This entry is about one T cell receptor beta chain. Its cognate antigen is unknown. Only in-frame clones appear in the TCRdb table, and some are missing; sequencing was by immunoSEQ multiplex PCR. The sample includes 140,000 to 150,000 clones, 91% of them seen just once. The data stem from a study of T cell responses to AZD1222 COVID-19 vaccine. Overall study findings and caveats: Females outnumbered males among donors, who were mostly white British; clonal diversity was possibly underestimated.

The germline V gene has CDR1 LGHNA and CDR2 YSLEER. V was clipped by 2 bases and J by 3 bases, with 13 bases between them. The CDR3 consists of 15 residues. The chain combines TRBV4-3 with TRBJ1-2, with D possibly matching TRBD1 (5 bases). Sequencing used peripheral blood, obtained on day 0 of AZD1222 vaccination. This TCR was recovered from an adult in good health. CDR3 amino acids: CASSQMDGADYGYTF. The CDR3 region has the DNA TGCGCCAGCAGCCAAATGGATGGGGCTGACTATGGCTACACCTTC.